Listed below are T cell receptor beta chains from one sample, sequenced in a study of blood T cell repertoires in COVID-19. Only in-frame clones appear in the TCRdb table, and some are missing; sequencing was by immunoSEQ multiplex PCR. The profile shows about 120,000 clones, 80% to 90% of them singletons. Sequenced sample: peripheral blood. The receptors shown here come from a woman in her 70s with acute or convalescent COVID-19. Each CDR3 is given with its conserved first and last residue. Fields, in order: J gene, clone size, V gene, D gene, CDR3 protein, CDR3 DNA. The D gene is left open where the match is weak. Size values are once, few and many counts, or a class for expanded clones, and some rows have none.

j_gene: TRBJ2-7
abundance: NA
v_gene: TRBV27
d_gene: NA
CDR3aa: CASSDPPGTYEQYF
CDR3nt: TGTGCCAGCAGTGACCCACCCGGGACCTACGAGCAGTACTTC

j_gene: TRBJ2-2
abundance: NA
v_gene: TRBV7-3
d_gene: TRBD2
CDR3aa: CASSPGLDGGELFF
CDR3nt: TGTGCCAGCAGCCCCGGACTAGACGGCGGGGAGCTGTTTTTT

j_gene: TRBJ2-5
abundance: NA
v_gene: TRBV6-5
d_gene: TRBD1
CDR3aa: CASSYDRAGETQYF
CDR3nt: TGTGCCAGCAGTTACGACAGGGCCGGGGAGACCCAGTACTTC

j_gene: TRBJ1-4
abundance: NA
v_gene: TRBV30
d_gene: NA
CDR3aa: CACYRGTNEKLFF
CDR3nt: TGTGCCTGTTATCGGGGAACTAATGAAAAACTGTTTTTT

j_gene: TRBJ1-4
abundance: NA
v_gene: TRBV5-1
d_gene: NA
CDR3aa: CASSRAGLEKLFF
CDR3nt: TGCGCCAGCAGCCGGGCAGGGCTTGAAAAACTGTTTTTT

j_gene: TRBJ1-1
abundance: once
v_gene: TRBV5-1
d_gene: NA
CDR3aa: CASSRREGGYTEAFF
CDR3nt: TGCGCCAGCAGCCGAAGGGAGGGAGGGTACACTGAAGCTTTCTTT

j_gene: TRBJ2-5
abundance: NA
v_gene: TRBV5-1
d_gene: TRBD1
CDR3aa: CASTGTGLGVETQYF
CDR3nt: TGCGCCAGCACCGGGACAGGGCTGGGTGTTGAGACCCAGTACTTC

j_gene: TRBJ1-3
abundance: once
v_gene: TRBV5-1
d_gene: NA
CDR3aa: CASAGSGNTIYF
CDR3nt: TGCGCCAGCGCAGGGTCCGGAAACACCATATATTTT

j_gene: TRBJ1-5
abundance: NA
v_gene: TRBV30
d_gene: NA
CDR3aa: CAWARQTNQPQHF
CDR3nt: TGTGCCTGGGCGAGACAGACCAATCAGCCCCAGCATTTT

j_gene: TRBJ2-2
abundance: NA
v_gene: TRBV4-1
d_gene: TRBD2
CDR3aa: CASSQAAGGITGELFF
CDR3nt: TGCGCCAGCAGCCAAGCAGCGGGGGGGATTACCGGGGAGCTGTTTTTT

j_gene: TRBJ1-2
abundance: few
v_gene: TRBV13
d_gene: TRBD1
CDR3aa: CASSLGQGGLSGYTF
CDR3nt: TGTGCCAGCAGCTTAGGCCAAGGGGGCTTGAGTGGCTACACCTTC

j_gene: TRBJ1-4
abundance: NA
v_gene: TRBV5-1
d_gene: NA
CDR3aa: CASKLGGPANEKLFF
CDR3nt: TGCGCCAGCAAACTCGGGGGGCCAGCTAATGAAAAACTGTTTTTT

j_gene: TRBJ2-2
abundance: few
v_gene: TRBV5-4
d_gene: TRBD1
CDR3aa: CASSQSRQGPGELFF
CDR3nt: TGTGCCAGCAGCCAATCGAGACAGGGACCCGGGGAGCTGTTTTTT

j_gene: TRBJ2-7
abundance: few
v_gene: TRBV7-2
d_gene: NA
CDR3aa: CASSPDSVEQYF
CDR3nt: TGTGCCAGCAGCCCCGACAGTGTAGAGCAGTACTTC

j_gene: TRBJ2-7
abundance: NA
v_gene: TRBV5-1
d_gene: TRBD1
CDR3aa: CASKLTGDSYEQYF
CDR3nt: TGCGCCAGCAAATTAACAGGGGACTCCTACGAGCAGTACTTC

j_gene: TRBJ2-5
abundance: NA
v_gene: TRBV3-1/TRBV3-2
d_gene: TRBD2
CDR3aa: CASSLKTGTSPYQETQYF
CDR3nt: TGTGCCAGCAGCCTCAAGACCGGGACTAGCCCGTACCAAGAGACCCAGTACTTC

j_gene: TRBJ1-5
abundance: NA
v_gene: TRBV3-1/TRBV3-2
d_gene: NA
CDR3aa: CASSRGDWGNQPQHF
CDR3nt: TGTGCCAGCAGCCGCGGGGATTGGGGCAATCAGCCCCAGCATTTT

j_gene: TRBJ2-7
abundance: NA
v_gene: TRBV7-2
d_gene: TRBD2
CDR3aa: CASSLTSGGSYEQYF
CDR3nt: TGTGCCAGCAGCTTAACTAGCGGGGGGTCCTACGAGCAGTACTTC

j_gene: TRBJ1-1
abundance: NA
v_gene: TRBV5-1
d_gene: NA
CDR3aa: CASIGQVNTEAFF
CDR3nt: TGCGCCAGCATAGGTCAGGTGAACACTGAAGCTTTCTTT

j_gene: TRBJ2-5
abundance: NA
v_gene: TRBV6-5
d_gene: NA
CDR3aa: CASSLGLATETQYF
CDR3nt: TGTGCCAGCAGTTTGGGGCTGGCTACCGAGACCCAGTACTTC

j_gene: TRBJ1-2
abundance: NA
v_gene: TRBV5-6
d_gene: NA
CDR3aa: CASSLRGRGYTF
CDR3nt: TGTGCCAGCAGCTTGCGGGGGAGAGGCTACACCTTC

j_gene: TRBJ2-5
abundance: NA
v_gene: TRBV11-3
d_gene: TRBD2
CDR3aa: CASSLLGGLETQYF
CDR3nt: TGTGCCAGCAGCTTATTGGGGGGGTTGGAGACCCAGTACTTC